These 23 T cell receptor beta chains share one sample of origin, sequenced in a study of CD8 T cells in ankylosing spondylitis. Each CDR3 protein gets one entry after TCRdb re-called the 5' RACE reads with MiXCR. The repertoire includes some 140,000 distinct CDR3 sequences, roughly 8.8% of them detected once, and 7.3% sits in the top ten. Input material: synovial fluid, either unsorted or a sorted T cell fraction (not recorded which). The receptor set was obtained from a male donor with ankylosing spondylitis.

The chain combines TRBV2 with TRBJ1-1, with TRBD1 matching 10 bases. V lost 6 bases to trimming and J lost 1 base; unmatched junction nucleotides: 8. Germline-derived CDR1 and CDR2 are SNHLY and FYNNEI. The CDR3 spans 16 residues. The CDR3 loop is CASRSGTGDWNTEAFF. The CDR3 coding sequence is TGTGCCAGCAGGTCCGGGACAGGGGATTGGAACACTGAAGCTTTCTTT.

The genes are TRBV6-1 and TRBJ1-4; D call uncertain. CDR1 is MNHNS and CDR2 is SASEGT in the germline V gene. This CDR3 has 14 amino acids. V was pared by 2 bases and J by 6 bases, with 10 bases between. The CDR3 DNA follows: TGTGCCAGCAGTGAAATGGCAGGCTATGAAAAACTGTTTTTT. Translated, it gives CASSEMAGYEKLFF.

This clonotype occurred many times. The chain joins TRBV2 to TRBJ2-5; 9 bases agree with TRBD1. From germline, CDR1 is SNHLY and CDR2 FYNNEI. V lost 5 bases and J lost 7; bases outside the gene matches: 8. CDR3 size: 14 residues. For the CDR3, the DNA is TGTGCCAGCAGTTTTACTCCGGGACAGGGGACCCAGTACTTC. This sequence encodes CASSFTPGQGTQYF.

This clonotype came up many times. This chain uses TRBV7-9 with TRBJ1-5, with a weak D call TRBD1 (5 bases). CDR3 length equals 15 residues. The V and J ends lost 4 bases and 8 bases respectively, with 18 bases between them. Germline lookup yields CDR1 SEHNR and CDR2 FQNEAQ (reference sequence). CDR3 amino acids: CASSSGGGGIKPQHF. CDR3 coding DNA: TGTGCCAGCAGCTCCGGCGGGGGGGGAATCAAGCCCCAGCATTTT.

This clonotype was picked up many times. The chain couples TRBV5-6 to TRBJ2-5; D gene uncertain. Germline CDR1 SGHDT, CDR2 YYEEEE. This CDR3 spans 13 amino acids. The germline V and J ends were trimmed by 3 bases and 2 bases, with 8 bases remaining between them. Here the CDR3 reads CASSSVSQETQYF. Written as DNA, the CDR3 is TGTGCCAGCAGCTCAGTGTCTCAAGAGACCCAGTACTTC. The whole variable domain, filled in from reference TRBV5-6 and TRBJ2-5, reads DAGVTQSPTHLIKTRGQQVTLRCSPKSGHDTVSWYQQALGQGPQFIFQYYEEEERQRGNFPDRFSGHQFPNYSSELNVNALLLGDSALYLCASSSVSQETQYFGPGTRLLVL.

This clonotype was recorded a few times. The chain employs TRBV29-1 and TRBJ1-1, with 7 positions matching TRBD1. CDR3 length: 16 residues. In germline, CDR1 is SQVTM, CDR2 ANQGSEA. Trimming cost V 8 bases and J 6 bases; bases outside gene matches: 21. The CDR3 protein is CSLTTKEGQHSAEAFF. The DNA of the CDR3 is TGCAGCTTGACTACCAAGGAGGGACAGCATAGCGCTGAAGCTTTCTTT.

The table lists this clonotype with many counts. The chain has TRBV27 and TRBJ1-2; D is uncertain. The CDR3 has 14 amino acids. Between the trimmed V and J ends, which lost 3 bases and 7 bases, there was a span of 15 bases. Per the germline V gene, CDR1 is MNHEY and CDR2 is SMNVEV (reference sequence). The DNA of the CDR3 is TGTGCCAGCAGTTTCCGGGCCACCGAGGGTGGCTACACCTTC. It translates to CASSFRATEGGYTF.

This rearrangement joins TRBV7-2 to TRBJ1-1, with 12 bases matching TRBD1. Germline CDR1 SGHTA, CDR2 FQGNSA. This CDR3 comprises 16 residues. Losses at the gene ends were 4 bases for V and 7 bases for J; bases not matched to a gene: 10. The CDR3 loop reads CASSSDRDRGHGEAFF. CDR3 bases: TGTGCCAGCAGCTCCGACCGGGACAGGGGGCATGGTGAAGCTTTCTTT.

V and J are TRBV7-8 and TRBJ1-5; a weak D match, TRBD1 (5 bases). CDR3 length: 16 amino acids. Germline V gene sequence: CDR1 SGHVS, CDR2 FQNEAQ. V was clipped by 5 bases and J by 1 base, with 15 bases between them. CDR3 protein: CASSPSGAVSNQPQHF. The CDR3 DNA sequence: TGTGCCAGCAGCCCCAGTGGGGCAGTGAGCAATCAGCCCCAGCATTTT.

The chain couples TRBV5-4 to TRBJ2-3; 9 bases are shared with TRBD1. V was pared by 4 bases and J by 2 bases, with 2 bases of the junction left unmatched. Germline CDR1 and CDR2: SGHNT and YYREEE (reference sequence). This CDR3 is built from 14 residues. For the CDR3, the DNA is TGTGCCAGCAGCAGACAGGGGGACACAGATACGCAGTATTTT. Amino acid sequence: CASSRQGDTDTQYF.

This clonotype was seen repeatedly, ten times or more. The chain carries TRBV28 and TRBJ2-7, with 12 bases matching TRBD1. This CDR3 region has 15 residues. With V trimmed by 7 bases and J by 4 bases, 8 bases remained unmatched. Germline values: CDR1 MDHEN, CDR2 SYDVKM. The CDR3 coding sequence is TGTGCCAGCACCGCCGGGACAGGGGGCAATTACGAGCAGTACTTC. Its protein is CASTAGTGGNYEQYF.

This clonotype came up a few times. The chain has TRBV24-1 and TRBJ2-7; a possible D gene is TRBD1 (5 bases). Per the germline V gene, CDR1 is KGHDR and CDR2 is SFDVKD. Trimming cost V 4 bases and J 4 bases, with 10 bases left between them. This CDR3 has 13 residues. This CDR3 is CATSDSDRYEQYF. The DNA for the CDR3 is TGTGCCACCAGTGACTCTGACAGATACGAGCAGTACTTC.

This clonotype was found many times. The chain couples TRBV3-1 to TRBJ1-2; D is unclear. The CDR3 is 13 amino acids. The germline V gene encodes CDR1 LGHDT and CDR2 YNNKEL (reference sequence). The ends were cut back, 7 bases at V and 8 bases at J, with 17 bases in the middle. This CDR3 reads CASTSDLMGGYTF. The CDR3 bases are TGTGCCAGCACCTCGGACTTGATGGGCGGCTACACCTTC.

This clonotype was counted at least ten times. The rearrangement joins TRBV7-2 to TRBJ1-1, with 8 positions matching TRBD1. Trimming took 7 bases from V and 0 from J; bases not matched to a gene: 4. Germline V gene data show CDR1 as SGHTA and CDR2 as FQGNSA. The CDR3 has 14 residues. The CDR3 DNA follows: TGTGCCAGCACCCGACAGGGGATGAACACTGAAGCTTTCTTT. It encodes CASTRQGMNTEAFF.

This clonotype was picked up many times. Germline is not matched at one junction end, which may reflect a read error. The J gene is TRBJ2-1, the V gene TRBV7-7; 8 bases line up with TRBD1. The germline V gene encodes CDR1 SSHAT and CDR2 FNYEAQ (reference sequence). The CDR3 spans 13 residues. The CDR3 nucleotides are TGTGCTAGCAGCTTAAACAGGGGGAATGAGCAGTTCTTC. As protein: CASSLNRGNEQFF.

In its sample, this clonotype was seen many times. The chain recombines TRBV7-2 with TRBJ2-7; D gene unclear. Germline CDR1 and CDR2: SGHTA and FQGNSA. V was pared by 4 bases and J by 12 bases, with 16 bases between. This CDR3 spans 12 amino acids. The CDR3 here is CASSSGPIRLYF. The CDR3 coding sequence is TGTGCCAGCAGCTCCGGACCGATTAGGCTGTACTTC.

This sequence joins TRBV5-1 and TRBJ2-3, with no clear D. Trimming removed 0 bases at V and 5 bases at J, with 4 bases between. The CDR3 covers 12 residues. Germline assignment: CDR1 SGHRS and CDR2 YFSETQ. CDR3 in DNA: TGCGCCAGCAGCTTGGGACAAGATACGCAGTATTTT. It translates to CASSLGQDTQYF.

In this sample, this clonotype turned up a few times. The CDR3 is CASTFGDRVYGYTF. The CDR3 DNA sequence: TGTGCCAGCACCTTCGGGGACAGGGTGTATGGCTACACCTTC. The gene calls are TRBV7-2 and TRBJ1-2, with TRBD1 matching over 9 bases. The CDR3 consists of 14 residues. CDR1 is SGHTA, CDR2 FQGNSA, per germline. Trimming at V came to 7 bases and at J to 5 bases, leaving 8 bases not matched to a gene.

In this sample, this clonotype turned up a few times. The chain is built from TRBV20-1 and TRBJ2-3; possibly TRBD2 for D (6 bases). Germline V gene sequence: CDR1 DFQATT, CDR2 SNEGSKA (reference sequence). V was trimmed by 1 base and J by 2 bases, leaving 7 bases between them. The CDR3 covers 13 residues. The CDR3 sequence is CSARGDFTDTQYF. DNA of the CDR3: TGCAGTGCTAGAGGGGACTTCACAGATACGCAGTATTTT.

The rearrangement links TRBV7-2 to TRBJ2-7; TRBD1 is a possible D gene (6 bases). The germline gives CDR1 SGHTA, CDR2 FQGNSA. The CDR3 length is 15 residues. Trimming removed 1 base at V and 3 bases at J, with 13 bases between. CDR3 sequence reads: CASSLGWTVNYEQYF. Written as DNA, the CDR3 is TGTGCCAGCAGCTTAGGATGGACAGTGAACTACGAGCAGTACTTC.

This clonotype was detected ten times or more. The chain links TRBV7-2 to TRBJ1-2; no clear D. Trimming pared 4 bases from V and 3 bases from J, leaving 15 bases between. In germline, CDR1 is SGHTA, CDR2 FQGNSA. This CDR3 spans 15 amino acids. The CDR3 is CASSSTPDMDYGYTF. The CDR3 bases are TGTGCCAGCAGCTCAACCCCCGACATGGACTATGGCTACACCTTC.

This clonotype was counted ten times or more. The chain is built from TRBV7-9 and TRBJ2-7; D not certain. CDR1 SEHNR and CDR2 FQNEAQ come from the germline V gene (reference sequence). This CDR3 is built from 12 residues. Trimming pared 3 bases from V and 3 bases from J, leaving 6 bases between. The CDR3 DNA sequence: TGTGCCAGCAGCTTGACCTACTACGAGCAGTACTTC. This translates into CASSLTYYEQYF.

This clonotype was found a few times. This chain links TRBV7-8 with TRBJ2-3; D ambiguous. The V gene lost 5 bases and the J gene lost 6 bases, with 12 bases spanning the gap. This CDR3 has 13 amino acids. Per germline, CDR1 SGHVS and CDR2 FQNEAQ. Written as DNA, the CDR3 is TGTGCCAGCAGCCGCGGTGGATGGGATACGCAGTATTTT. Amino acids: CASSRGGWDTQYF.